This T cell receptor beta chain was found in a study of T cell repertoires in cytomegalovirus infection. The overall study: Recently identified HLA-C-restricted CMV epitopes were among the peptides used. An indication of both CMV infection and matching HLA type came from public TCR beta signatures. Whole-study findings and limits: Ex vivo, HLA-C-restricted CMV-specific TCR beta clonotypes prevailed over the rest of the response. Cumulative frequency of public TCR beta families picked out carriers of CMV plus the relevant HLA.

This clonotype was observed a few times. What it recognizes is unknown. TCRdb called the reads again in MiXCR, with one record for every CDR3 protein. The data show 640,000 or so distinct CDR3 sequences, around 30% seen once. Trimming removed 6 bases from V and 5 bases from J, with 17 bases in between. CDR3 length: 14 residues. Germline CDR1 and CDR2: MNHEY and SMNVEV (reference sequence). This chain uses TRBV27 with TRBJ2-7; TRBD2 is a possible D gene (5 bases). This sequence was found in a human donor in good health (CMV status not recorded). Some clones in this sample may be carry-over from other donors' samples. The specimen comprised cultured PBMCs, sampled from culture after CMV antigen stimulation. The CDR3 here is CASRDLARNNEQYF. The CDR3 DNA follows: TGTGCCAGCAGGGACTTAGCGAGGAACAACGAGCAGTACTTC.